This T cell receptor (beta chain) was sequenced for a study of shared clonotypes between healthy human individuals. Study context: A couple of women and a few men aged 18 to 49 made up the donors.

This CDR3 is built from 15 residues. V dropped 2 bases and J dropped 2 bases, with 10 bases sitting between them. Germline lookup yields CDR1 SGHAT and CDR2 FQNNGV. The repertoire was sequenced with immunoSEQ multiplex PCR; TCRdb's copy has only in-frame clones and lacks some. The sample records around 2.3 million clones, approximately 94% being singletons. This clone appeared a single time. Its specificity is unknown. Findings and limits, study-wide: Rarefaction gave evidence that sorted-subset sequencing remained incomplete despite large depth. Sequencing depth was a factor that was expected to affect clonotype sharing among donors. Naive subsets usually exceeded memory subsets in estimated richness.

V is TRBV11-2 and J is TRBJ1-3; D gene unclear. Source material: naive CD4+ T cells sorted from blood. This sample's subset: CD45RA+ positively selected. The receptor comes from a man aged 18 to 30 in good health. As DNA, the CDR3 is TGTGCCAGCAGCTTATTTGATGGGGCTGGAAACACCATATATTTT. This sequence encodes CASSLFDGAGNTIYF.